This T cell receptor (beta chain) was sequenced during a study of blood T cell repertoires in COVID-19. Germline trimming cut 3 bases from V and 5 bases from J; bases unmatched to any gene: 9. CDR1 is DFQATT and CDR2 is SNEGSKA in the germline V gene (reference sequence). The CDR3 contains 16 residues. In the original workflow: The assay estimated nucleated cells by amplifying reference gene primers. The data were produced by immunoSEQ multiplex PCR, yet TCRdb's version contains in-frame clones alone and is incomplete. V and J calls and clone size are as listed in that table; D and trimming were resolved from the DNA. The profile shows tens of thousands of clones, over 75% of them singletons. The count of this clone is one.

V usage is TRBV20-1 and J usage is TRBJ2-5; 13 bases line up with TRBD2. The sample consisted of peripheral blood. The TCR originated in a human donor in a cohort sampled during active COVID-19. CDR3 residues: CSASDGTSGDQETQYF. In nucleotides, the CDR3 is TGCAGTGCTAGTGACGGGACTAGCGGGGATCAGGAGACCCAGTACTTC.